These 24 T cell receptor beta chains were all obtained from the same sample, sequenced in a study of patients and donors after allogeneic stem cell transplantation. TCRdb called the RT-PCR reads again in MiXCR, with one record for every CDR3 protein. This table holds more than 850,000 distinct CDR3 sequences, about 20% found once. Input material: blood, either unsorted or a sorted T cell fraction (not recorded which). These TCRs come from a human donor who was either an allogeneic HSCT recipient or a stem cell or donor lymphocyte infusion donor (not recorded which). It is not recorded whose cells these are; they may come from a transplant donor.

The gene calls are TRBV6-5 and TRBJ1-2; 10 nucleotides line up with TRBD1. The J segment lost 5 bases and the V segment lost 2 bases, leaving 2 bases of the junction unmatched. The CDR3 runs 14 residues. CDR1 is MNHEY and CDR2 is SVGAGI in the germline V gene. The CDR3 DNA reads TGTGCCAGCAGTTACCTGGGACAGGGGTATGGCTACACCTTC. The encoded protein is CASSYLGQGYGYTF.

The chain is built from TRBV10-3 and TRBJ2-7; D is perhaps TRBD1 (5 bases). CDR1 is ENHRY and CDR2 is SYGVKD in the germline V gene. CDR3 length equals 13 residues. V was shortened by 6 bases and J by 4 bases, with 13 bases between the two germline ends. Here the CDR3 reads CAIRPGSAYEQYF. The DNA of the CDR3 is TGTGCCATCAGGCCAGGGTCGGCTTACGAGCAGTACTTC.

Remarks on this clonotype: A much larger clone differs by one base, so this may be a read error. V and J are TRBV5-1 and TRBJ2-1; TRBD1 matches at 10 bases. The CDR3 has 15 amino acids. The V and J ends lost 4 bases and 8 bases, in that order; junction bases with no gene match: 9. From germline, CDR1 is SGHRS and CDR2 YFSETQ. The CDR3 DNA sequence: TGCGCCAGCAGCCTCGGGACAGGGGCTGCCTATGAGCAGTTCTTC. Its translation: CASSLGTGAAYEQFF.

This clonotype was found a few times. The chain uses TRBV6-2 or TRBV6-3 and TRBJ1-1; D is possibly TRBD1 (5 bases). Looked up from germline, CDR1 is MNHEY and CDR2 is SVGEGT. The length of the CDR3 is 14 residues. With 2 bases removed from V and 1 base from J, the gap between germline ends came to 8 bases. The CDR3 protein is CASSYGGRNTEAFF. The CDR3 DNA reads TGTGCCAGCAGTTACGGGGGTCGGAACACTGAAGCTTTCTTT.

Many counts were recorded for this clonotype. The rearrangement links TRBV12-3 or TRBV12-4 to TRBJ1-2; the D is unclear. Trimming stripped 5 bases from V and 5 bases from J, with 15 bases between. This CDR3 spans 14 amino acids. The CDR3 sequence is CASSIRGGRYGYTF. CDR3 sequence (DNA): TGTGCCAGCAGTATCCGGGGAGGGCGGTATGGCTACACCTTC.

The rearrangement uses TRBV29-1 and TRBJ1-1, with D perhaps TRBD1 (5 bases). The V end lost 3 bases, the J end lost 6 bases, and 17 bases lay between the germline ends. The CDR3 has 14 amino acids. CDR1 and CDR2 from the germline V gene are SQVTM and ANQGSEA. CDR3 sequence reads: CSVDPALGVAEAFF. CDR3 bases: TGCAGCGTTGACCCGGCTTTGGGGGTCGCTGAAGCTTTCTTT.

The CDR3 nucleotides are TGTGCCAGCATCCGGGGTAACCAAGAGACCCAGTACTTC. This encodes CASIRGNQETQYF. The chain recombines TRBV7-9 with TRBJ2-5; TRBD2 might be the D (5 bases). V dropped 7 bases and J dropped 0 bases, with 9 bases sitting between them. CDR3 length: 13 residues. Germline V gives CDR1 SEHNR, CDR2 FQNEAQ (reference sequence).

There are a few counts of this clonotype. The V gene is TRBV5-1, the J gene TRBJ2-1, with 12 bases matching TRBD2. CDR3 length: 16 amino acids. Germline CDR1 SGHRS, CDR2 YFSETQ. V trimming: 0 bases; J trimming: 8 bases; junction bases outside the gene matches: 6. The chain's CDR3 is CASSLGASGRAHEQFF. CDR3 nucleotide sequence: TGCGCCAGCAGCTTGGGAGCTAGCGGGAGGGCCCATGAGCAGTTCTTC.

The chain links TRBV4-1 to TRBJ2-7, with 11 nucleotides matching TRBD2. V lost 0 bases and J lost 0; bases outside the gene matches: 1. This CDR3 is 16 amino acids long. Per the germline V gene, CDR1 is MGHRA and CDR2 is YSYEKL. The CDR3 DNA sequence: TGCGCCAGCAGCCAAGACGGACTAGCGGGCTCCTACGAGCAGTACTTC. It codes for CASSQDGLAGSYEQYF.

This clonotype has just a few counts. The DNA of the CDR3 is TGTGCCATCAGGGAGCGGGGGGGCTCCACAGATACGCAGTATTTT. It codes for CAIRERGGSTDTQYF. The chain is built from TRBV10-3 and TRBJ2-3, with 10 positions matching TRBD2. CDR1 and CDR2 (germline): ENHRY, SYGVKD. The CDR3 has 15 residues. V was clipped by 6 bases and J by 2 bases; unmatched bases: 5.

V usage is TRBV7-9 and J usage is TRBJ1-1, with D perhaps matching TRBD1 (6 bases). The ends were cut back, 5 bases at V and 2 bases at J, with 15 bases in the middle. Germline loops: CDR1 SEHNR, CDR2 FQNEAQ (reference sequence). This CDR3 has 15 amino acids. CDR3 region: CASSPVTGSNTEAFF. DNA for the CDR3: TGTGCCAGCAGCCCCGTCACAGGGTCAAACACTGAAGCTTTCTTT. The variable domain in full, completed from reference TRBV7-9 and TRBJ1-1, reads DTGVSQNPRHKITKRGQNVTFRCDPISEHNRLYWYRQTLGQGPEFLTYFQNEAQLEKSRLLSDRFSAERPKGSFSTLEIQRTEQGDSAMYLCASSPVTGSNTEAFFGQGTRLTVV.

The chain combines TRBV25-1 with TRBJ2-3; 14 bases agree with TRBD2. Germline CDR1 is MGHDK and CDR2 is SYGVNS. CDR3 length equals 15 residues. J gave up 7 bases and V 6 bases, and 6 bases lay outside the gene matches. The CDR3 DNA follows: TGTGCCAGCAGGACTAGCGGGGGGGCGATTTATACGCAGTATTTT. Protein: CASRTSGGAIYTQYF. The entire variable domain, with the rest obtained from reference TRBV25-1 and TRBJ2-3, is as follows: EADIYQTPRYLVIGTGKKITLECSQTMGHDKMYWYQQDPGMELHLIHYSYGVNSTEKGDLSSESTVSRIRTEHFPLTLESARPSHTSQYLCASRTSGGAIYTQYFGPGTRLTVL.

This clonotype came up a few times. The genes are TRBV6-1 and TRBJ2-4; D might be TRBD2 (6 bases). V was pared by 6 bases and J by 6 bases, with 18 bases between. The CDR3 spans 15 residues. Germline V gene sequence: CDR1 MNHNS, CDR2 SASEGT. The CDR3 bases are TGTGCCAGCAGGACCCCAGGCGGGATGGGAAACATTCAGTACTTC. Protein product: CASRTPGGMGNIQYF.

This clonotype has just a few counts. This sequence joins TRBV24-1 and TRBJ1-5; D is unresolved. Trimming removed 7 bases at V and 0 bases at J, with 6 bases between. The CDR3 extends over 13 amino acids. Germline CDR1 is KGHDR and CDR2 is SFDVKD. The CDR3 loop is CATSGYSNQPQHF. CDR3 nucleotides: TGTGCCACCAGCGGTTATAGCAATCAGCCCCAGCATTTT.

This clonotype was detected ten times or more. This chain joins TRBV20-1 and TRBJ2-7; D unclear. Germline lookup yields CDR1 DFQATT and CDR2 SNEGSKA (reference sequence). Trimming took 2 bases from V and 2 from J, leaving 10 bases between them. CDR3 size: 13 residues. CDR3 nucleotides: TGCAGTGCTAGATCGGGTCAGACCTACGAGCAGTACTTC. It yields the protein CSARSGQTYEQYF.

The table lists this clonotype with a few counts. V is TRBV4-3 and J is TRBJ1-1; D gene uncertain. CDR3 length: 15 amino acids. With 0 bases removed from V and 1 base from J, the gap between germline ends came to 9 bases. Germline V lookup: CDR1 LGHNA, CDR2 YSLEER. CDR3 sequence (DNA): TGCGCCAGCAGCCAAGATCATTCAGGGAACACTGAAGCTTTCTTT. Amino acids: CASSQDHSGNTEAFF.

The chain combines TRBV6-2 or TRBV6-3 with TRBJ1-2; 11 bases are a match to TRBD1. CDR3 size: 16 residues. Trimming removed 0 bases from V and 5 bases from J; junction bases left unmatched: 5. The V gene's germline CDR1 is MNHEY and CDR2 SVGEGT. The CDR3 loop is CASSYSPGQGGYGYTF. CDR3 in DNA: TGTGCCAGCAGTTACTCGCCGGGACAGGGGGGTTATGGCTACACCTTC.

The V gene is TRBV5-1, the J gene TRBJ2-1, with D possibly matching TRBD2 (6 bases). V was trimmed by 0 bases and J by 0 bases, leaving 13 bases between them. The germline gives CDR1 SGHRS, CDR2 YFSETQ. This CDR3 spans 17 amino acids. DNA for the CDR3: TGCGCCAGCAGCTTGGGGTGGCGGGGAAACTCCTACAATGAGCAGTTCTTC. Translated: CASSLGWRGNSYNEQFF.

The chain has TRBV5-1 and TRBJ2-7, with a tentative D call TRBD1 (6 bases). This CDR3 has 16 amino acids. Germline loops: CDR1 SGHRS, CDR2 YFSETQ. Trimming shortened V by 4 bases and J by 3 bases, and 20 bases separated the two germline ends. This CDR3 is CASSQGGTFELYEQYF. The DNA for the CDR3 is TGCGCCAGCAGCCAGGGTGGGACATTCGAACTCTACGAGCAGTACTTC.

This clonotype has more than one count but fewer than ten. The V and J genes are TRBV2 and TRBJ1-1, with TRBD1 matching 7 bases. CDR3 length: 13 amino acids. Unmatched junction bases numbered 9, after V lost 6 bases and J lost 8 bases. Looked up from germline, CDR1 is SNHLY and CDR2 is FYNNEI. For the CDR3, the DNA is TGTGCCAGCAGGAACGAAGGGACAGTGGAAGCTTTCTTT. Protein: CASRNEGTVEAFF.

The table lists this clonotype with a few counts. The rearrangement joins TRBV4-2 to TRBJ1-1, with D possibly being TRBD1 (6 bases). Between the trimmed V and J ends, which lost 3 bases and 0 bases, there was a span of 11 bases. In germline, CDR1 is LGHNA, CDR2 YNFKEQ. This CDR3 comprises 15 residues. The CDR3 sequence: CASSQPGTLNTEAFF. Here the CDR3 DNA reads TGTGCCAGCAGCCAGCCCGGGACACTGAACACTGAAGCTTTCTTT.

The chain is built from TRBV2 and TRBJ2-7, with 8 positions matching TRBD2. The CDR3 covers 15 residues. Germline V gene lookup returns CDR1 SNHLY and CDR2 FYNNEI. V shed 3 bases, J shed 4 bases, and the junction held 8 bases outside the gene matches. The CDR3 DNA sequence: TGTGCCAGCAGTGAGGGAGCGGGAGTTGGGTACGAGCAGTACTTC. Encoded protein: CASSEGAGVGYEQYF.

The chain recombines TRBV7-6 with TRBJ2-2; D ambiguous. V dropped 11 bases and J dropped 0 bases, with 13 bases sitting between them. The CDR3 totals 14 residues. Per the germline V gene, CDR1 is SGHVS and CDR2 is FNYEAQ. In DNA form, the CDR3 reads TGTGCCGGAAGACCCGACTCGAACACCGGGGAGCTGTTTTTT. It encodes CAGRPDSNTGELFF.

The chain employs TRBV9 and TRBJ2-7, with 10 bases fitting TRBD2. The junction had 4 bases not matched to a gene; V was cut back by 0 bases and J by 7 bases. This CDR3 spans 14 amino acids. Germline assignment: CDR1 SGDLS and CDR2 YYNGEE. The CDR3 region is CASSVEASGSEQYF. The CDR3 region has the DNA TGTGCCAGCAGCGTAGAGGCTAGCGGGAGTGAGCAGTACTTC.